This T cell receptor (beta chain) was observed in a study of blood T cell repertoires in COVID-19 (dated by TCRdb to 2020 to 2021). Concerning the study at large: Samples from collaborators originated in the United States, Italy and Spain and spanned both the acute and convalescent phases of COVID-19. The material from the prospective study consisted of cDNA or gDNA derived from T cells, B-cell-depleted T cells, or PBMCs. Samples were obtained from the ongoing ImmuneRACE study (first 160 participants) and from some 1,300 subjects provided by 6 global collaborators. The repertoires were made available in a free public database intended to serve as a resource for research on the immune response to SARS-CoV-2. Deeply sampled blood TCRbeta repertoires from subjects exposed to, actively infected with, or recovered from COVID-19 were included in the dataset. Sample metadata almost always included a de-identified subject ID, COVID-19 status, age in years and sex. Where HLA class I and class II types were available, the types were taken from metadata supplied by the sample provider, not from assay-based typing.

From the cysteine up to the phenylalanine, the CDR3 has a length of 14 residues. Of all the DNA, just the CDR3 is kept, 42 bases in frame from base 1. CDR1 and CDR2 were assigned from the germline V gene as SGHTA and FQGTGA. V is shortened by 1 base, J by 4 bases, and the region joining them spans 8 bases. Note on this clone: Which antigen it targets is not known. Per-base qualities were not stored, and no clone one base away is much larger.

One collaborating source in Seattle enrolled patients while the patients were actively infected and followed the patients over time throughout the course of disease. The collaborating institutions used their own protocols to collect whole blood in K2EDTA tubes. For TCRbeta analysis, collaborator samples were shipped as frozen whole blood, as isolated PBMCs, or as DNA extracted from either sample type. Results and caveats for the whole study, not just this receptor: The quantity of clinical and demographic metadata differed by source and by participant and was supplied without curation.

TCRbeta CDR3 regions were amplified from genomic DNA by means of the immunoSEQ Assay, a bias-controlled multiplex PCR. The authors processed their data as follows. The number of nucleated cells in each sample was estimated from the amplification of reference gene primers within the assay. Sequence reads were collapsed and filtered to measure the absolute abundance of every unique TCRbeta CDR3 rearrangement. Productive Simpson clonality was computed per sample as the square root of Simpson's diversity index over productive rearrangements. TCRdb holds this immuneACCESS table with in-frame rearrangements only. Some clones are missing; in checked studies, unresolved V genes explain under half, and the rest has no known cause. V and J calls and clone size are as listed in that table; D and trimming were resolved from the DNA. This sample has some 57,000 clones in its table, and 70% to 85% of those were observed once. The ten largest clones capture more than 9% of the sample.

Material: peripheral blood. The chain is assembled from TRBV7-3 and TRBJ2-1; the D gene is not confidently resolved. The receptor's source is an elderly man with COVID-19, enrolled during active disease. The CDR3: CASSLRAMYNEQFF. Here is the DNA: TGTGCCAGCAGCTTAAGGGCTATGTACAATGAGCAGTTCTTC.